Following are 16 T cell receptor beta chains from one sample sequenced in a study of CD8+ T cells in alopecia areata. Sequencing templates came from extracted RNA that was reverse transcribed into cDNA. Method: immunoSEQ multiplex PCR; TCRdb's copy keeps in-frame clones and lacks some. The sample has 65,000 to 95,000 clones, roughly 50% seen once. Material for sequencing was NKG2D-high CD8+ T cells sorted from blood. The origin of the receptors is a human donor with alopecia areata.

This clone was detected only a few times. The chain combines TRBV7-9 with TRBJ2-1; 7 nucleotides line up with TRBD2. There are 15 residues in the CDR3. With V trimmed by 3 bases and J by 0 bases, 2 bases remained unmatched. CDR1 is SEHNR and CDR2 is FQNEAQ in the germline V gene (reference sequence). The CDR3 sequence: CASSLAGASYNEQFF. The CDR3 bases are TGTGCCAGCAGCTTGGCGGGAGCCTCCTACAATGAGCAGTTCTTC. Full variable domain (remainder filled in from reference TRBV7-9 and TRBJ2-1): DTGVSQNPRHKITKRGQNVTFRCDPISEHNRLYWYRQTLGQGPEFLTYFQNEAQLEKSRLLSDRFSAERPKGSFSTLEIQRTEQGDSAMYLCASSLAGASYNEQFFGPGTRLTVL.

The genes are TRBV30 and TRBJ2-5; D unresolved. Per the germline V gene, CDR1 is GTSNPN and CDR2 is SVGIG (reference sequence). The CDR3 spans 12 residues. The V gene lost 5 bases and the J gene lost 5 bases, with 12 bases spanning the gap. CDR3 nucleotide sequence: TGTGCCTGGGTGCTCAACGTGGAGACCCAGTACTTC. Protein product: CAWVLNVETQYF.

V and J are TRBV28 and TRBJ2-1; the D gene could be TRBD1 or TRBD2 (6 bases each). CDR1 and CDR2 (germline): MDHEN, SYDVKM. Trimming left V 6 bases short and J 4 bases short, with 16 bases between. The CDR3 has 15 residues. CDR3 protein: CASSVSGAGYNEQFF. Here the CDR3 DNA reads TGTGCCAGCAGCGTCTCGGGGGCGGGATACAATGAGCAGTTCTTC. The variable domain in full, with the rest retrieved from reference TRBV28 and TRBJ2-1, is DVKVTQSSRYLVKRTGEKVFLECVQDMDHENMFWYRQDPGLGLRLIYFSYDVKMKEKGDIPEGYSVSREKKERFSLILESASTNQTSMYLCASSVSGAGYNEQFFGPGTRLTVL.

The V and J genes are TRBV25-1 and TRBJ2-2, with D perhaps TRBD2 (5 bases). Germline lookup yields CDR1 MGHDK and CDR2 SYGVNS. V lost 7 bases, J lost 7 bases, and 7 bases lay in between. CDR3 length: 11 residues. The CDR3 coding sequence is TGTGCCAGCAACGCGGGCGGGGAGCTGTTTTTT. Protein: CASNAGGELFF.

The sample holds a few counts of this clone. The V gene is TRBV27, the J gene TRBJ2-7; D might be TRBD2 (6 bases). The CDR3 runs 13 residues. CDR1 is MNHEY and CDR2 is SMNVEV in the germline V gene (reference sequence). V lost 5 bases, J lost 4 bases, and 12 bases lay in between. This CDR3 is CASSPSGGYEQYF. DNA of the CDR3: TGTGCCAGCAGTCCCTCAGGAGGGTACGAGCAGTACTTC.

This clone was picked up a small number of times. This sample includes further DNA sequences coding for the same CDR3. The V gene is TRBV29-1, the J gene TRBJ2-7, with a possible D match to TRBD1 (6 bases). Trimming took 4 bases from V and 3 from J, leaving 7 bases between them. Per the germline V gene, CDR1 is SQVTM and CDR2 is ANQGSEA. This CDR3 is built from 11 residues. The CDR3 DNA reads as TGCAGCGTTGGACAGGACTACGAGCAGTACTTC. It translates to CSVGQDYEQYF.

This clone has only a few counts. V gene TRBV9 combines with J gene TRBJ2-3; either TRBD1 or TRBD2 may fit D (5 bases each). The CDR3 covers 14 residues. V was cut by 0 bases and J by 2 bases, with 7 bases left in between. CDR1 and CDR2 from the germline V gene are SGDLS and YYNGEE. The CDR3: CASSVDGTTDTQYF. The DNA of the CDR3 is TGTGCCAGCAGCGTAGATGGGACCACAGATACGCAGTATTTT. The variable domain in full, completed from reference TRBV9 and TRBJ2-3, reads DSGVTQTPKHLITATGQRVTLRCSPRSGDLSVYWYQQSLDQGLQFLIQYYNGEERAKGNILERFSAQQFPDLHSELNLSSLELGDSALYFCASSVDGTTDTQYFGPGTRLTVL.

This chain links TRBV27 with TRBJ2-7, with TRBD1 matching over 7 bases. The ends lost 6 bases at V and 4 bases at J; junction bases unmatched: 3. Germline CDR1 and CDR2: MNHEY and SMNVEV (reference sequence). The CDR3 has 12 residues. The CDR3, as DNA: TGTGCCAGCAGGGACAGGATGTACGAGCAGTACTTC. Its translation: CASRDRMYEQYF.

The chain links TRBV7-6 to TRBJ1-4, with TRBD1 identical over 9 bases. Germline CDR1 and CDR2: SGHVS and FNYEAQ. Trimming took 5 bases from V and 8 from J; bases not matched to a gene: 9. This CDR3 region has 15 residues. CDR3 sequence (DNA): TGTGCCAGCAGCCCCCTCGGGACAGGGAACGAAAAACTGTTTTTT. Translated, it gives CASSPLGTGNEKLFF.

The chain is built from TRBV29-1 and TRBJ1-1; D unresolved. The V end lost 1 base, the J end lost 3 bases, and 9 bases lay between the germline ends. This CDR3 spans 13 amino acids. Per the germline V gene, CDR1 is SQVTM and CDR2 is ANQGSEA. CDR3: CSVEAEMDTEAFF. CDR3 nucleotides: TGCAGCGTTGAAGCAGAGATGGACACTGAAGCTTTCTTT.

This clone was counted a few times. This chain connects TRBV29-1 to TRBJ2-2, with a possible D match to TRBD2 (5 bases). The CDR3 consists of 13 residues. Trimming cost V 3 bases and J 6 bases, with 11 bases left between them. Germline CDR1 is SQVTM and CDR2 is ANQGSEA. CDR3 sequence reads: CSVEELVSGELFF. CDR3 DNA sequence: TGCAGCGTTGAGGAACTAGTATCCGGGGAGCTGTTTTTT.

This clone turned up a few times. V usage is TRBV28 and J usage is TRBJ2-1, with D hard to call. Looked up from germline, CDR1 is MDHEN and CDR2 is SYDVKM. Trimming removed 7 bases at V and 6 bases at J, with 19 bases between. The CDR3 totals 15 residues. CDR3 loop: CASIRGPNLRNEQFF. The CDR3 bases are TGTGCCAGCATCCGTGGGCCTAACCTACGCAATGAGCAGTTCTTC. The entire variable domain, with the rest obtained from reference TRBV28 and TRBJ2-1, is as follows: DVKVTQSSRYLVKRTGEKVFLECVQDMDHENMFWYRQDPGLGLRLIYFSYDVKMKEKGDIPEGYSVSREKKERFSLILESASTNQTSMYLCASIRGPNLRNEQFFGPGTRLTVL.

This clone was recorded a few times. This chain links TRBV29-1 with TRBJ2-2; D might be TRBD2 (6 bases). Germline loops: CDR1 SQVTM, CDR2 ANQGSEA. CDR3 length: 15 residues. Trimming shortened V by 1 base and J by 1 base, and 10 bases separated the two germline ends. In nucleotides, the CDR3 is TGCAGCGTTGAAGGAATTAGCGGGAACACCGGGGAGCTGTTTTTT. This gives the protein CSVEGISGNTGELFF.

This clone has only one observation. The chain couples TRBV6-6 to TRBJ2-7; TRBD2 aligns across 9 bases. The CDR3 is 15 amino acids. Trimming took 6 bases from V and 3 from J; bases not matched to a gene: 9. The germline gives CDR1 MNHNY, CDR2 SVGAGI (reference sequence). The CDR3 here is CASRKTGLANYEQYF. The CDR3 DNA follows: TGTGCCAGCAGGAAGACGGGACTAGCAAACTACGAGCAGTACTTC.

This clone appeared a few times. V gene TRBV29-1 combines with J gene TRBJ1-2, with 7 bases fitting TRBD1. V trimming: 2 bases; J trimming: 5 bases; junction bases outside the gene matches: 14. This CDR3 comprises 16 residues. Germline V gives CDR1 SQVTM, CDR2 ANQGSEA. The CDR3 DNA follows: TGCAGCGTTGAACGGACAGGTCCCAGTGGAGGATATGGCTACACCTTC. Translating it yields CSVERTGPSGGYGYTF.

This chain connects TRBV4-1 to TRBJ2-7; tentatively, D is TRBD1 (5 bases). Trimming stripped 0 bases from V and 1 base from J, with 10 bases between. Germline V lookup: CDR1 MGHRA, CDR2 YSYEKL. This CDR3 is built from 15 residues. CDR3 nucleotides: TGCGCCAGCAGCCAAGATAAGGGGCTTTCCTACGAGCAGTACTTC. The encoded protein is CASSQDKGLSYEQYF.